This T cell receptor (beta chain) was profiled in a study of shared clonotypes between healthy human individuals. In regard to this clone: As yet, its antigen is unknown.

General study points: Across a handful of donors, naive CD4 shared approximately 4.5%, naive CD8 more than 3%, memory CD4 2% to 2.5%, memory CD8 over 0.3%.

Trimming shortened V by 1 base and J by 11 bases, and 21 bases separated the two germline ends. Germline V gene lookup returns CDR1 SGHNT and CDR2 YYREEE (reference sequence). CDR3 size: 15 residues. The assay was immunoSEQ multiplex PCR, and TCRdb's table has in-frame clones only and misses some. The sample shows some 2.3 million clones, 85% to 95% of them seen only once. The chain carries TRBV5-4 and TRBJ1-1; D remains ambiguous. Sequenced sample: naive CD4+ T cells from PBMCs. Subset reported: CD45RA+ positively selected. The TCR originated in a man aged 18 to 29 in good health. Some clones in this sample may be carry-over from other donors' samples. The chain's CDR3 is CASSLTPGSGVVAFF. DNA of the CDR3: TGTGCCAGCAGCTTGACCCCCGGGTCCGGAGTCGTTGCTTTCTTT.